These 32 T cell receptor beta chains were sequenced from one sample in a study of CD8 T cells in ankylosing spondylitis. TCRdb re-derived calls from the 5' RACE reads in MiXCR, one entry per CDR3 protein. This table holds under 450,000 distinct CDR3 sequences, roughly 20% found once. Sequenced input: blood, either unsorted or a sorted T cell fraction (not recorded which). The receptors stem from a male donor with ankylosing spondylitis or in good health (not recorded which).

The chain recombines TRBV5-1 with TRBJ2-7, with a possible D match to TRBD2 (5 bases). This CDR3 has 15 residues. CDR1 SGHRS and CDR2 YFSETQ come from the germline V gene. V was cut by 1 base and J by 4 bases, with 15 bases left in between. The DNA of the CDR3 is TGCGCCAGCAGCTTGCAGCACCGGGAACAGTACGAGCAGTACTTC. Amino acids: CASSLQHREQYEQYF.

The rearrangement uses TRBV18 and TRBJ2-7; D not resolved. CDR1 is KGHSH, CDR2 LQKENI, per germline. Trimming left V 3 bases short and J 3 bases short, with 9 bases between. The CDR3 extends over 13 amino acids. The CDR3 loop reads CASSPDGHYEQYF. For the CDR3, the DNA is TGTGCCAGCTCACCCGACGGTCACTACGAGCAGTACTTC.

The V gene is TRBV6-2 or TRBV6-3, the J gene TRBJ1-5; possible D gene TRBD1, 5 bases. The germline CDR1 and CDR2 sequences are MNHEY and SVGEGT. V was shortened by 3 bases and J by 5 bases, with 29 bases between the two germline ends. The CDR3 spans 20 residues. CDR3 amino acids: CASSYPPWGAAPASDQPQHF. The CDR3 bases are TGTGCCAGCAGTTATCCCCCCTGGGGCGCAGCGCCCGCGTCCGATCAGCCCCAGCATTTT.

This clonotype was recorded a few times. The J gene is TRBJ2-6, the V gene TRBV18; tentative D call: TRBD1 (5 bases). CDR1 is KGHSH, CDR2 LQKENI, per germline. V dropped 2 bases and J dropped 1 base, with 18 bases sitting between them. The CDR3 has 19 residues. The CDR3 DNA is TGTGCCAGCTCACCAAACTCCAAGGGAAGGGGTTCTGGGGCCAACGTCCTGACTTTC. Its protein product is CASSPNSKGRGSGANVLTF.

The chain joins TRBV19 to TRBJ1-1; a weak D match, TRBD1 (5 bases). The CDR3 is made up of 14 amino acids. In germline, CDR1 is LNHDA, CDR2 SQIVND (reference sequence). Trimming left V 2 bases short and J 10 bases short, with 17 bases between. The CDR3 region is CASSITGPTQGAFF. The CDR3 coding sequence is TGTGCCAGTAGTATAACGGGACCCACTCAGGGAGCTTTCTTT.

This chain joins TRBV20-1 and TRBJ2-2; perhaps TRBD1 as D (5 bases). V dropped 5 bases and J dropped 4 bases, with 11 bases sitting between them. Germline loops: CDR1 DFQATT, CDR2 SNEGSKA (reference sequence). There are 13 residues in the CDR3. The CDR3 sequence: CSARRALTGELFF. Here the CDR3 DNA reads TGCAGTGCTCGCAGGGCCCTCACCGGGGAGCTGTTTTTT.

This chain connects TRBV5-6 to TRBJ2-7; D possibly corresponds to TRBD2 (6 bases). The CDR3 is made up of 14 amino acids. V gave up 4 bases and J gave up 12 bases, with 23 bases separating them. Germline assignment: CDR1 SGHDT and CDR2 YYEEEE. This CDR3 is CASSLPLAEGLLYF. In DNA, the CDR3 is TGTGCCAGCAGCCTACCCCTCGCAGAGGGACTCCTGTACTTC. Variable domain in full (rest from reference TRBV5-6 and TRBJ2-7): DAGVTQSPTHLIKTRGQQVTLRCSPKSGHDTVSWYQQALGQGPQFIFQYYEEEERQRGNFPDRFSGHQFPNYSSELNVNALLLGDSALYLCASSLPLAEGLLYFGPGTRLTVT.

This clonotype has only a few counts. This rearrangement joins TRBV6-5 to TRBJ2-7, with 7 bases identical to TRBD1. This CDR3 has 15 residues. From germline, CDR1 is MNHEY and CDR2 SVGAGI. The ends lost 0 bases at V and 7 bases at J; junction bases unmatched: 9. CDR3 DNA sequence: TGTGCCAGCAGTTACTCGGCAGGGGGTGTTTCTGAGCAGTACTTC. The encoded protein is CASSYSAGGVSEQYF.

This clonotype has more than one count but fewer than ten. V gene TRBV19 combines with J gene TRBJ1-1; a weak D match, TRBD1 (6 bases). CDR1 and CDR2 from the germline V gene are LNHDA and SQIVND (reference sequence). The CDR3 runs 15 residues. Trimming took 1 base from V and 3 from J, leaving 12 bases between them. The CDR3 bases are TGTGCCAGTAGTATAGGGGCGGGGGCGGACACTGAAGCTTTCTTT. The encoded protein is CASSIGAGADTEAFF.

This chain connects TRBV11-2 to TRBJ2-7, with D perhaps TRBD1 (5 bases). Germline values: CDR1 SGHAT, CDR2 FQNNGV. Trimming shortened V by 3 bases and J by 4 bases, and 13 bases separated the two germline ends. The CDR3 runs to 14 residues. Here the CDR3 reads CASSFGQGRYEQYF. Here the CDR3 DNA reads TGTGCCAGCAGCTTTGGTCAGGGCCGATACGAGCAGTACTTC.

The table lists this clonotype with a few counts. The DNA for the CDR3 is TGTGCCATCAGGGAGGGACTAGCGGGGGGTTACAATGAGCAGTTCTTC. Its translation: CAIREGLAGGYNEQFF. The J gene is TRBJ2-1, the V gene TRBV10-3; 15 nucleotides agree with TRBD2. CDR3 length equals 16 residues. Trimming at V came to 6 bases and at J to 4 bases, leaving 4 bases not matched to a gene. Germline CDR1 is ENHRY and CDR2 is SYGVKD.

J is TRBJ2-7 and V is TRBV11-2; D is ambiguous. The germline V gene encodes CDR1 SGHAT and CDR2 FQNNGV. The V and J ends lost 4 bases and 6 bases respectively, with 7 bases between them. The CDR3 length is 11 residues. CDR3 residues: CASSSLREQYF. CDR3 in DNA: TGTGCCAGCAGCTCGTTACGCGAGCAGTACTTC.

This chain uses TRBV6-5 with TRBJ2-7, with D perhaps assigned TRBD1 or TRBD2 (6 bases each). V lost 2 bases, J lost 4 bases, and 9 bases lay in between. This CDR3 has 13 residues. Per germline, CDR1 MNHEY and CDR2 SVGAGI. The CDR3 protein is CASSYRGRYEQYF. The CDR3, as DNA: TGTGCCAGCAGTTACAGGGGGAGGTACGAGCAGTACTTC.

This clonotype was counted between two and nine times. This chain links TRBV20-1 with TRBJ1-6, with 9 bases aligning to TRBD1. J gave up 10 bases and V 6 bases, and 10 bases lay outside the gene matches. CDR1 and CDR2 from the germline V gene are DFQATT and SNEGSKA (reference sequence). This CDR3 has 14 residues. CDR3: CSARTGAENSPLHF. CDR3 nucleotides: TGCAGTGCGAGGACAGGGGCTGAGAACTCACCCCTCCACTTT.

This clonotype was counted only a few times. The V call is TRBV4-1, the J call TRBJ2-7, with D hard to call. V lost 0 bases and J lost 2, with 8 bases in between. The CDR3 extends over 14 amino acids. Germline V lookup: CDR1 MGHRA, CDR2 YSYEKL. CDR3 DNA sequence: TGCGCCAGCAGCCAAGACGGCATCACCTACGAGCAGTACTTC. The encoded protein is CASSQDGITYEQYF.

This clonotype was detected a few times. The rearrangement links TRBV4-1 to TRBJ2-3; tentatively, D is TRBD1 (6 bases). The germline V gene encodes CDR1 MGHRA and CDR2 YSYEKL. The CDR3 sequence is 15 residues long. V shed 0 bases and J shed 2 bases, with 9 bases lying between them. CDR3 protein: CASSQEDRNTDTQYF. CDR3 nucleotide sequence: TGCGCCAGCAGCCAAGAGGACAGAAACACAGATACGCAGTATTTT.

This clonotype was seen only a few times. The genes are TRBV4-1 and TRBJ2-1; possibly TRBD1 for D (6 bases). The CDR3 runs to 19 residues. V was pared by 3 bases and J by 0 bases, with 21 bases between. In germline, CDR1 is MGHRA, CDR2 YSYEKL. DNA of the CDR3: TGCGCCAGCAGCCACCCTACGTCGGGACACATGAGCTCCTACAATGAGCAGTTCTTC. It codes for CASSHPTSGHMSSYNEQFF.

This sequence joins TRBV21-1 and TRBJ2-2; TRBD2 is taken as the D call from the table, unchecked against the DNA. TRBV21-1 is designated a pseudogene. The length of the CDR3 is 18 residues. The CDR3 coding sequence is TGTGCCAGCAGCAAAGGAGGTAGCGGGGGGGGAAACACCGGGGAGCTGTTTTTT. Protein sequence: CASSKGGSGGGNTGELFF.

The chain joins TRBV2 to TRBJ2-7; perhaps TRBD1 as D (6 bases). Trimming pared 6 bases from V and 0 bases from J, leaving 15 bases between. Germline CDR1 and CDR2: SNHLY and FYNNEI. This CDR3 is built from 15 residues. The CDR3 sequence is CASSTLGDTSYEQYF. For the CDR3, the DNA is TGTGCCAGCAGCACCCTCGGGGACACCTCCTACGAGCAGTACTTC.

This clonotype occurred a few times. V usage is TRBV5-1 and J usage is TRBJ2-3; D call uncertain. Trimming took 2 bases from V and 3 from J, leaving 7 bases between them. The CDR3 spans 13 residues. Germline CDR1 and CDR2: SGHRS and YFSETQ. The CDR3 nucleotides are TGCGCCAGCAGCTTCCCGGAAACAGATACGCAGTATTTT. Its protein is CASSFPETDTQYF.

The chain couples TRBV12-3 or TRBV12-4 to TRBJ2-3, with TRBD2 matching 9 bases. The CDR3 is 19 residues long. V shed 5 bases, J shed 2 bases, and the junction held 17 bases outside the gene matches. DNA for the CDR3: TGTGCCAGCAGTCCAGGGTCCTCTAGCGGGGCTCCTATCACAGATACGCAGTATTTT. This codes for CASSPGSSSGAPITDTQYF.

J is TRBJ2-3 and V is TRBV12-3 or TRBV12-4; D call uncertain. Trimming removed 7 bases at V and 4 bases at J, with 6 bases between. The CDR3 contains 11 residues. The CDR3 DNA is TGTGCCAGCACTCACTCAGATACGCAGTATTTT. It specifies CASTHSDTQYF.

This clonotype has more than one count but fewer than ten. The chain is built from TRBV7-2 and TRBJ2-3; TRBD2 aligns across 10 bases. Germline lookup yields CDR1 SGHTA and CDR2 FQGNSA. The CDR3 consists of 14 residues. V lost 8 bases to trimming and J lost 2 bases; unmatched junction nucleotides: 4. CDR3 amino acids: CASEGLAHTDTQYF. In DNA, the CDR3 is TGTGCCAGCGAGGGACTAGCGCACACAGATACGCAGTATTTT. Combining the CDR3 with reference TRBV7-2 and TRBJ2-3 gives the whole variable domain GAGVSQSPSNKVTEKGKDVELRCDPISGHTALYWYRQSLGQGLEFLIYFQGNSAPDKSGLPSDRFSAERTGGSVSTLTIQRTQQEDSAVYLCASEGLAHTDTQYFGPGTRLTVL.

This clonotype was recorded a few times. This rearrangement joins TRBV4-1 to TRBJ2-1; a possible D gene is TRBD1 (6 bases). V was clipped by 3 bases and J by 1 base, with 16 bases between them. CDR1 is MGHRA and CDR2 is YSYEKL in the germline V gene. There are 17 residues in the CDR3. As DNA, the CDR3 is TGCGCCAGCAGCCAGCCCGTTAATAGGGGGTCCTACAATGAGCAGTTCTTC. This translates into CASSQPVNRGSYNEQFF.

The CDR3 protein is CASSSLLAGGPIDTQYF. CDR3 bases: TGTGCCAGCAGCTCCTTACTAGCGGGGGGGCCAATAGATACGCAGTATTTT. The V call is TRBV7-9, the J call TRBJ2-3; TRBD2 aligns across 13 bases. The CDR3 is 17 amino acids. CDR1 is SEHNR and CDR2 is FQNEAQ in the germline V gene (reference sequence). The junction had 9 bases not matched to a gene; V was cut back by 4 bases and J by 5 bases.

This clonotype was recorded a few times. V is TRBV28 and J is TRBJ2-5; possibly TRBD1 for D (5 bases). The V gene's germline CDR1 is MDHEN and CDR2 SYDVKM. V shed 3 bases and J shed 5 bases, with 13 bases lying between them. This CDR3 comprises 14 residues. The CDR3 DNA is TGTGCCAGCAGTTTCCTAGGGGTGGAGGAGACCCAGTACTTC. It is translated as CASSFLGVEETQYF.

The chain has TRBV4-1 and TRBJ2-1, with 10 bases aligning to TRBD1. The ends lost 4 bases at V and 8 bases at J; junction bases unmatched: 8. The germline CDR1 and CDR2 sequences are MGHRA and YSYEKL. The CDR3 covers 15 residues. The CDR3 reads CASSPGQGGPDEQFF. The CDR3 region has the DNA TGCGCCAGCAGCCCAGGACAGGGGGGGCCTGATGAGCAGTTCTTC.

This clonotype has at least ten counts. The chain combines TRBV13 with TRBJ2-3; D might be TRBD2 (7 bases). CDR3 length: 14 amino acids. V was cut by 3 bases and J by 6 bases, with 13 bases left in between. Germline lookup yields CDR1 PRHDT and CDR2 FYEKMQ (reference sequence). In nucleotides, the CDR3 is TGTGCCAGCAGCTTGGGGGGGCGCGGTGATACGCAGTATTTT. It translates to CASSLGGRGDTQYF. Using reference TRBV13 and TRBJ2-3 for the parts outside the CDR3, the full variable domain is AAGVIQSPRHLIKEKRETATLKCYPIPRHDTVYWYQQGPGQDPQFLISFYEKMQSDKGSIPDRFSAQQFSDYHSELNMSSLELGDSALYFCASSLGGRGDTQYFGPGTRLTVL.

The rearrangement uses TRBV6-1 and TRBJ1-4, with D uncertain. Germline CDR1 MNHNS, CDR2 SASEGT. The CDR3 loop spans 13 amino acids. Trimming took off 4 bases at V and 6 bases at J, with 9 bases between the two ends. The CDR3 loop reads CASSVGRDEKLFF. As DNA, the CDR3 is TGTGCCAGCAGTGTGGGCCGGGATGAAAAACTGTTTTTT.

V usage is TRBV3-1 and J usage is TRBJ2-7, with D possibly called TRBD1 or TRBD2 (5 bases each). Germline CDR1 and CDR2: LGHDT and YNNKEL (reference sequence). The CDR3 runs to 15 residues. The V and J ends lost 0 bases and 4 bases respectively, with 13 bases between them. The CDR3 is CASSQDPFGAYEQYF. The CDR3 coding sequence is TGTGCCAGCAGCCAAGATCCATTCGGGGCGTACGAGCAGTACTTC.

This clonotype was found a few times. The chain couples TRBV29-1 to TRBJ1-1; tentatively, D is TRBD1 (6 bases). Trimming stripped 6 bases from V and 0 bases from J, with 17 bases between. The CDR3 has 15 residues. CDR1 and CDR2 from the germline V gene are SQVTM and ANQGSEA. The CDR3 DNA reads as TGCAGCGTCGAGGGGGGCGACTACATGAACACTGAAGCTTTCTTT. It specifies CSVEGGDYMNTEAFF. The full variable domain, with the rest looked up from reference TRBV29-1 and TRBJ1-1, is SAVISQKPSRDICQRGTSLTIQCQVDSQVTMMFWYRQQPGQSLTLIATANQGSEATYESGFVIDKFPISRPNLTFSTLTVSNMSPEDSSIYLCSVEGGDYMNTEAFFGQGTRLTVV.

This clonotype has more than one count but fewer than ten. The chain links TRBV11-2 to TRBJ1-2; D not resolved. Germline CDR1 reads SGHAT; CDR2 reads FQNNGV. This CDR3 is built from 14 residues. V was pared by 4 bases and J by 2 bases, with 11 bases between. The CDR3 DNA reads TGTGCCAGCAGCTCAACCGGACTGAACTATGGCTACACCTTC. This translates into CASSSTGLNYGYTF.